The table lists the clone carrying this T cell receptor (beta chain) with many counts. Its antigen is as yet unknown. Alongside a J-beta primer mix, a sample-barcoded 5' primer served in a second PCR lasting roughly 6 to 11 cycles. One entry per CDR3 protein results from TCRdb running MiXCR on the 5' RACE reads. The repertoire holds about 1.5 million distinct CDR3 sequences, with less than 45% as singletons. The length of the CDR3 is 14 residues. V was clipped by 4 bases and J by 4 bases; unmatched bases: 3. Germline assignment: CDR1 SGHTA and CDR2 FQGNSA. This entry belongs to a study of blood T cells in healthy people across ages. Study observations and caveats: Among T cells, TCR beta diversity per million cells dropped roughly linearly as age rose. Both naive CD4+ cell counts and diversity were greater in long-lived donors than in aged donors.

For every donor, a draw yielded around 9.4 milliliters of peripheral blood. The receptor was derived from a woman aged 18-29 years in good health. The sample comprised blood. The V gene is TRBV7-2, the J gene TRBJ1-2; 10 nucleotides match TRBD1. The CDR3 protein is CASSSRTGGYGYTF. The CDR3 nucleotides read TGTGCCAGCAGCTCTCGGACAGGGGGCTATGGCTACACCTTC.